This T cell receptor (beta chain) was recorded in a study of Graves' ophthalmopathy and Graves' hyperthyroidism. Study findings and constraints: In blood appeared most of the expanded thyroid clonotypes whose frequency exceeded 0.001. Ophthalmopathy progression was predicted by the model at around 70% sensitivity and 72.22% specificity.

Ophthalmopathy-affected donors exhibited moderate-to-severe activity, CAS ≥3, NOSPECS ≥4, and duration under 3 months. Patients were excluded if they had other autoimmune diseases or uncontrolled infections, and likewise if pregnancy or lactation applied. Amplification targeted the TCR beta CDR3 regions, with RNA transcripts as the source material. An opening RT-PCR round employed HTBI primers and preceded a second-round multiplex PCR. Via MiXCR, TCRdb re-called the multiplex PCR reads, giving one row per CDR3 protein. This repertoire shows under 350,000 distinct CDR3 sequences, 15% to 20% found once; its top ten account for around an eighth. With 6 bases removed from V and 4 bases from J, the gap between germline ends came to 13 bases. The CDR3 totals 13 residues. The germline V gene encodes CDR1 SGHRS and CDR2 YFSETQ. For this clonotype: Its specificity is unknown.

This rearrangement joins TRBV5-1 to TRBJ1-2, with D unclear. The receptor was derived from an adult man with Graves' ophthalmopathy. Material: peripheral blood. Here the CDR3 DNA reads TGCGCCAGCAAGGAGTCGGTGGCCTATGGCTACACCTTC. Residues: CASKESVAYGYTF.